The next 19 T cell receptor beta chains were all read from a single sample in a study of blood T cell repertoires in COVID-19 (dated by TCRdb to the early 2020s). The method behind the library was the immunoSEQ multiplex PCR assay. TCRdb holds this immuneACCESS table with in-frame rearrangements only. Some clones are missing; in checked studies, unresolved V genes explain under half, and the rest has no known cause. The sample table contains roughly 250,000 clones; only one count was recorded for 70% to 90% of them. Jointly, the top ten make up about 12% of the sample. What was sequenced was peripheral blood. Receptors were obtained from a woman aged 30 to 39 with COVID-19, enrolled during active disease.

This chain links TRBV27 with TRBJ2-7, with 8 bases lining up with TRBD1. Germline CDR1 is MNHEY and CDR2 is SMNVEV (reference sequence). The CDR3 is made up of 16 amino acids. The J segment lost 2 bases and the V segment lost 6 bases, leaving 12 bases of the junction unmatched. This chain's CDR3 is CASSTTPTGDPYEQYF. CDR3 coding DNA: TGTGCCAGCAGCACCACCCCGACAGGGGACCCCTACGAGCAGTACTTC.

V usage is TRBV18 and J usage is TRBJ2-7, with 8 bases lining up with TRBD1. The CDR3 is 15 amino acids. With V trimmed by 4 bases and J by 0 bases, 5 bases remained unmatched. In germline, CDR1 is KGHSH, CDR2 LQKENI. The DNA of the CDR3 is TGTGCCAGCTCACAACAGACAGGGGCCTCCTACGAGCAGTACTTC. This gives the protein CASSQQTGASYEQYF.

The J gene is TRBJ2-4, the V gene TRBV30; D ambiguous. V was trimmed by 1 base and J by 1 base, leaving 11 bases between them. The CDR3 consists of 15 residues. From germline, CDR1 is GTSNPN and CDR2 SVGIG (reference sequence). CDR3 bases: TGTGCCTGGAGTGCTGCAGGCCACGCCAAAAACATTCAGTACTTC. Protein product: CAWSAAGHAKNIQYF.

The chain links TRBV6-4 to TRBJ1-2; 7 bases agree with TRBD1. The CDR3 extends over 14 amino acids. CDR1 is MRHNA and CDR2 is SNTAGT in the germline V gene. V dropped 6 bases and J dropped 4; count of bases not matched to a gene: 8. As DNA, the CDR3 is TGTGCCAGCAGACAGGGGTATCCGGGCTATGGCTACACCTTC. Its translation is CASRQGYPGYGYTF.

This clone was observed once. The CDR3 DNA is TGTGCCAGCAGTTACCGTCCCAGGGGACACGAGCAGTACTTC. Translated: CASSYRPRGHEQYF. The chain joins TRBV6-5 to TRBJ2-7; tentative D call: TRBD1 (6 bases). This CDR3 region has 14 residues. The germline V gene encodes CDR1 MNHEY and CDR2 SVGAGI. V shed 2 bases and J shed 5 bases, with 13 bases lying between them.

The rearrangement links TRBV5-4 to TRBJ1-1; 7 nucleotides agree with TRBD1. Germline CDR1 is SGHNT and CDR2 is YYREEE (reference sequence). The CDR3 runs to 13 residues. V gave up 2 bases and J gave up 6 bases; unmatched junction bases: 4. The CDR3 DNA sequence: TGTGCCAGCAGCTTCCGACAGGGAGCTGAAGCTTTCTTT. This encodes CASSFRQGAEAFF.

This sequence joins TRBV27 and TRBJ2-2, with 7 bases identical to TRBD1. Per germline, CDR1 MNHEY and CDR2 SMNVEV (reference sequence). Germline trimming cut 6 bases from V and 2 bases from J; bases unmatched to any gene: 9. The CDR3 is 16 amino acids. The CDR3 protein is CASRPLGQANTGELFF. In DNA form, the CDR3 reads TGTGCCAGCAGACCCCTAGGACAGGCTAACACCGGGGAGCTGTTTTTT.

The V call is TRBV16, the J call TRBJ2-3, with 15 positions matching TRBD2. The ends lost 2 bases at V and 6 bases at J; junction bases unmatched: 15. The CDR3 runs to 20 residues. The germline V gene encodes CDR1 KGHSY and CDR2 FQNENV. This CDR3 is CASSQGESWTSGGAVDTQYF. Written as DNA, the CDR3 is TGTGCCAGCAGCCAAGGGGAATCGTGGACTAGCGGGGGGGCCGTTGATACGCAGTATTTT.

The CDR3 coding sequence is TGTGCCAGCAGCTTAGACAACACCTACGAGCAGTACTTC. Protein: CASSLDNTYEQYF. The chain carries TRBV11-2 and TRBJ2-7; D uncertain. V lost 0 bases to trimming and J lost 2 bases, with 5 bases between them. The CDR3 has 13 amino acids. Germline values: CDR1 SGHAT, CDR2 FQNNGV.

In its sample, this clone was seen a few times. The chain recombines TRBV6-5 with TRBJ2-2; weak D call: TRBD1 (6 bases). The V end lost 3 bases, the J end lost 5 bases, and 16 bases lay between the germline ends. The CDR3 has 16 amino acids. Looked up from germline, CDR1 is MNHEY and CDR2 is SVGAGI. DNA for the CDR3: TGTGCCAGCAGTTATGGTTTGGGGGCGGCGACCGGGGAGCTGTTTTTT. Translation: CASSYGLGAATGELFF.

This clone has a single count. This rearrangement joins TRBV28 to TRBJ2-4, with 8 bases matching TRBD2. V lost 3 bases, J lost 3 bases, and 4 bases stayed unmatched. Looked up from germline, CDR1 is MDHEN and CDR2 is SYDVKM. CDR3 size: 15 residues. The chain's CDR3 is CASSFRGGLKNIQYF. In DNA form, the CDR3 reads TGTGCCAGCAGTTTTCGGGGGGGTCTCAAAAACATTCAGTACTTC.

The rearrangement uses TRBV28 and TRBJ2-3; no clear D. The CDR3 loop spans 14 amino acids. The germline gives CDR1 MDHEN, CDR2 SYDVKM. Deletions cut 6 bases from V and 1 base from J, with 11 bases between. The CDR3 coding sequence is TGTGCCAGCAGGTCGCCCAGTGGCACAGATACGCAGTATTTT. It codes for CASRSPSGTDTQYF.

As for this clone: This could be a read error, since a much larger clone is one nucleotide away. The chain has TRBV5-6 and TRBJ2-7, with 7 bases matching TRBD1. This CDR3 spans 13 amino acids. J gave up 1 base and V 5 bases, and 3 bases lay outside the gene matches. CDR1 is SGHDT and CDR2 is YYEEEE in the germline V gene. The CDR3 DNA follows: TGTGCCAGCAGGCCGGGACAGTCCTACGAGCAGTACTTC. This encodes CASRPGQSYEQYF. Filled out from reference TRBV5-6 and TRBJ2-7, the complete variable domain reads DAGVTQSPTHLIKTRGQQVTLRCSPKSGHDTVSWYQQALGQGPQFIFQYYEEEERQRGNFPDRFSGHQFPNYSSELNVNALLLGDSALYLCASRPGQSYEQYFGPGTRLTVT.

This chain links TRBV5-1 with TRBJ2-5; 9 bases are shared with TRBD1. The CDR3 is 15 amino acids. CDR1 and CDR2 (germline): SGHRS, YFSETQ. J gave up 1 base and V 7 bases, and 8 bases lay outside the gene matches. This CDR3 is CASSGQGSSQETQYF. DNA of the CDR3: TGCGCCAGCTCAGGACAGGGGTCGTCCCAAGAGACCCAGTACTTC. The full variable domain, completed using reference TRBV5-1 and TRBJ2-5, is KAGVTQTPRYLIKTRGQQVTLSCSPISGHRSVSWYQQTPGQGLQFLFEYFSETQRNKGNFPGRFSGRQFSNSRSEMNVSTLELGDSALYLCASSGQGSSQETQYFGPGTRLLVL.

The DNA of the CDR3 is TGTGCCAGCAGCTGGGTAGCGGGGGGGCATCCCTACGAGCAGTACTTC. Translated, it gives CASSWVAGGHPYEQYF. The chain joins TRBV7-8 to TRBJ2-7, with 11 nucleotides matching TRBD2. V shed 4 bases and J 2 bases; nucleotides not matched to a gene: 7. The CDR3 spans 16 residues. CDR1 and CDR2 (germline): SGHVS, FQNEAQ.

The gene calls are TRBV24-1 and TRBJ2-2; possible D gene TRBD2, 6 bases. V was cut by 8 bases and J by 8 bases, with 17 bases left in between. The CDR3 is made up of 14 amino acids. Germline CDR1 and CDR2: KGHDR and SFDVKD. CDR3 sequence (DNA): TGTGCCACCATGTTCGGGGGACCTGGGGGGGAGCTGTTTTTT. Protein sequence: CATMFGGPGGELFF.

The rearrangement uses TRBV5-4 and TRBJ2-5, with 8 positions matching TRBD2. The V segment lost 4 bases and the J segment 3 bases; nucleotides outside the gene matches: 2. This CDR3 spans 13 amino acids. Germline lookup yields CDR1 SGHNT and CDR2 YYREEE (reference sequence). The CDR3 bases are TGTGCCAGCAGCCCGGGACTAGAAGAGACCCAGTACTTC. This gives the protein CASSPGLEETQYF. Drawing the rest from reference TRBV5-4 and TRBJ2-5, the complete variable domain is ETGVTQSPTHLIKTRGQQVTLRCSSQSGHNTVSWYQQALGQGPQFIFQYYREEENGRGNFPPRFSGLQFPNYSSELNVNALELDDSALYLCASSPGLEETQYFGPGTRLLVL.

This chain links TRBV6-5 with TRBJ2-2; 12 bases are a match to TRBD1. Germline CDR1 MNHEY, CDR2 SVGAGI. V trimming: 6 bases; J trimming: 6 bases; junction bases outside the gene matches: 5. This CDR3 spans 15 amino acids. The CDR3, as DNA: TGTGCCAGCAGACCCGGGACAGGGGGCCCCGGGGAGCTGTTTTTT. It specifies CASRPGTGGPGELFF.

In this sample, this clone turned up a few times. This chain connects TRBV19 to TRBJ2-7; 11 nucleotides line up with TRBD1. V dropped 6 bases and J dropped 5; count of bases not matched to a gene: 3. Germline V gene data show CDR1 as LNHDA and CDR2 as SQIVND (reference sequence). This CDR3 is built from 13 residues. The CDR3 sequence is CASRDRGLNEQYF. The CDR3 nucleotides read TGTGCCAGTAGGGACAGGGGGCTGAACGAGCAGTACTTC.